These 26 T cell receptor beta chains originate from one sample sequenced in a study of blood T cells in healthy people across ages. A J-beta primer mix and a sample-barcoded 5' primer were used in a second PCR of roughly 7 to 12 cycles. TCRdb re-derived calls from the 5' RACE reads in MiXCR, one entry per CDR3 protein. The sample consists of over 950,000 distinct CDR3 sequences, just over 50% of them appearing once. The material sequenced was blood. The receptors shown here come from a woman in her sixties or seventies in good health.

This rearrangement joins TRBV9 to TRBJ2-1; the match to TRBD2 covers 7 bases. In germline, CDR1 is SGDLS, CDR2 YYNGEE. The CDR3 totals 15 residues. Trimming cost V 0 bases and J 4 bases; bases outside gene matches: 4. The CDR3 loop is CASSVVSGVYNEQFF. The CDR3 DNA sequence: TGTGCCAGCAGCGTAGTAAGCGGGGTTTACAATGAGCAGTTCTTC.

J is TRBJ2-7 and V is TRBV27; the D call may be TRBD1 or TRBD2 (5 bases each). The germline gives CDR1 MNHEY, CDR2 SMNVEV (reference sequence). The CDR3 runs 16 residues. The germline V and J ends were trimmed by 8 bases and 3 bases, with 23 bases remaining between them. CDR3 nucleotides: TGTGCCAGCGGAAGGCGCCATCGGGACGGCTACTACGAGCAGTACTTC. It is translated as CASGRRHRDGYYEQYF.

This chain connects TRBV20-1 to TRBJ2-7; 7 bases agree with TRBD2. V dropped 0 bases and J dropped 2; count of bases not matched to a gene: 13. Germline V gene lookup returns CDR1 DFQATT and CDR2 SNEGSKA (reference sequence). The CDR3 is 17 residues long. The CDR3, as DNA: TGCAGTGCTAGAGATGTGTTCGTGGGAGGGAGCACCTACGAGCAGTACTTC. Protein product: CSARDVFVGGSTYEQYF.

The chain recombines TRBV20-1 with TRBJ2-1; the match to TRBD2 covers 8 bases. Per the germline V gene, CDR1 is DFQATT and CDR2 is SNEGSKA (reference sequence). V dropped 7 bases and J dropped 10; count of bases not matched to a gene: 12. This CDR3 has 13 amino acids. This chain's CDR3 is CSERGVAGREQFF. CDR3 sequence (DNA): TGCAGTGAAAGAGGGGTAGCGGGACGGGAGCAGTTCTTC.

CDR3 sequence: CASSQDSGLAGEQYF. DNA of the CDR3: TGCGCCAGCAGCCAAGACTCGGGACTAGCGGGCGAGCAGTACTTC. V gene TRBV4-1 combines with J gene TRBJ2-7; 12 bases line up with TRBD2. Germline CDR1 and CDR2: MGHRA and YSYEKL. The CDR3 totals 15 residues. The trim removed 0 bases at V and 6 bases at J, leaving 3 bases unmatched.

The chain couples TRBV4-2 to TRBJ1-6, with 9 bases that match TRBD1. The germline gives CDR1 LGHNA, CDR2 YNFKEQ. This CDR3 is 15 amino acids long. Trimming took 3 bases from V and 8 from J; bases not matched to a gene: 5. The CDR3 region is CASSQPGQGHSPLHF. CDR3 in DNA: TGTGCCAGCAGCCAGCCGGGACAGGGACATTCACCCCTCCACTTT.

The chain employs TRBV6-5 and TRBJ2-1; D perhaps matches TRBD2 (5 bases). With 3 bases removed from V and 11 bases from J, the gap between germline ends came to 17 bases. CDR1 MNHEY and CDR2 SVGAGI come from the germline V gene. The CDR3 has 14 residues. The CDR3 loop reads CASSYRSGGPQQFF. DNA of the CDR3: TGTGCCAGCAGTTATAGAAGCGGCGGTCCTCAGCAGTTCTTC.

The V call is TRBV20-1, the J call TRBJ2-7; D could derive from TRBD1 or TRBD2 (5 bases each). Germline CDR1 is DFQATT and CDR2 is SNEGSKA (reference sequence). CDR3 length: 13 amino acids. Trimming pared 7 bases from V and 2 bases from J, leaving 15 bases between. This CDR3 reads CSVPIGATYEQYF. The DNA for the CDR3 is TGCAGTGTCCCGATCGGGGCCACCTACGAGCAGTACTTC.

The rearrangement joins TRBV29-1 to TRBJ2-7; a possible D gene is TRBD1 (5 bases). V was cut by 4 bases and J by 2 bases, with 9 bases left in between. This CDR3 is 12 amino acids long. From germline, CDR1 is SQVTM and CDR2 ANQGSEA. The CDR3 loop reads CSVVAGPYEQYF. In DNA form, the CDR3 reads TGCAGCGTTGTGGCAGGGCCCTACGAGCAGTACTTC.

Only a few counts were recorded for this clonotype. The V and J genes are TRBV11-2 and TRBJ2-5; D is perhaps TRBD1 (6 bases). The J call is uncertain, as TRBJ2-7 better fits the DNA end. In germline, CDR1 is SGHAT, CDR2 FQNNGV. The CDR3 runs to 13 residues. The CDR3 spells CASSPRQVGEQYF. In nucleotides, the CDR3 is TGTGCCAGCAGCCCTCGACAGGTCGGCGAGCAGTACTTC.

The chain recombines TRBV28 with TRBJ2-3; the D gene is possibly TRBD2 (10 bases). Per the germline V gene, CDR1 is MDHEN and CDR2 is SYDVKM. Trimming removed 5 bases from V and 2 bases from J, with 26 bases in between. This CDR3 spans 19 amino acids. The CDR3 DNA sequence: TGTGCCAGCAGTGGGACAGGGAAGCGGGGGGGCTCTCTCACAGATACGCAGTATTTT. Residues: CASSGTGKRGGSLTDTQYF. The full variable domain, completed using reference TRBV28 and TRBJ2-3, is DVKVTQSSRYLVKRTGEKVFLECVQDMDHENMFWYRQDPGLGLRLIYFSYDVKMKEKGDIPEGYSVSREKKERFSLILESASTNQTSMYLCASSGTGKRGGSLTDTQYFGPGTRLTVL.

The rearrangement links TRBV12-3 or TRBV12-4 to TRBJ1-5, with TRBD1 matching over 8 bases. This CDR3 contains 17 residues. Germline trimming cut 5 bases from V and 0 bases from J; bases unmatched to any gene: 9. CDR3 nucleotide sequence: TGTGCCAGCAGTCCCTTTGAGACAGGGGATAGCAATCAGCCCCAGCATTTT. It is translated as CASSPFETGDSNQPQHF.

The chain links TRBV5-1 to TRBJ2-3; 10 nucleotides agree with TRBD2. J gave up 2 bases and V 1 base, and 4 bases lay outside the gene matches. CDR1 and CDR2 from the germline V gene are SGHRS and YFSETQ. The CDR3 spans 16 residues. In DNA form, the CDR3 reads TGCGCCAGCAGCTTGAAACTAGCGGGGAACACAGATACGCAGTATTTT. Its protein product is CASSLKLAGNTDTQYF. The full variable domain, completed using reference TRBV5-1 and TRBJ2-3, is KAGVTQTPRYLIKTRGQQVTLSCSPISGHRSVSWYQQTPGQGLQFLFEYFSETQRNKGNFPGRFSGRQFSNSRSEMNVSTLELGDSALYLCASSLKLAGNTDTQYFGPGTRLTVL.

This clonotype appeared a few times. The rearrangement uses TRBV20-1 and TRBJ2-4; the D gene is possibly TRBD2 (6 bases). V was shortened by 4 bases and J by 7 bases, with 17 bases between the two germline ends. This CDR3 contains 14 residues. CDR1 is DFQATT and CDR2 is SNEGSKA in the germline V gene (reference sequence). The CDR3: CSAILPGRSNIQYF. DNA of the CDR3: TGCAGTGCTATACTTCCGGGGAGGAGCAACATTCAGTACTTC.

The J gene is TRBJ2-5, the V gene TRBV20-1; a weak D match, TRBD2 (6 bases). The J call may be in error: the DNA end matches TRBJ2-7 better. Germline CDR1 DFQATT, CDR2 SNEGSKA (reference sequence). The CDR3 is 12 amino acids. The CDR3 is CSASRGVGEQYF. In nucleotides, the CDR3 is TGCAGTGCGTCGCGGGGCGTTGGCGAGCAGTACTTC.

The chain joins TRBV4-1 to TRBJ2-1; D remains unclear. Germline-derived CDR1 and CDR2 are MGHRA and YSYEKL. This CDR3 is 16 amino acids long. V lost 1 base to trimming and J lost 2 bases, with 12 bases between them. The CDR3 bases are TGCGCCAGCAGCCAAGCAGAAGGGCTAGCCTACAATGAGCAGTTCTTC. This encodes CASSQAEGLAYNEQFF.

The gene calls are TRBV20-1 and TRBJ1-1, with 7 bases fitting TRBD1. The V gene end was trimmed by 1 base and the J gene end by 3 bases; junction bases not matched to a gene: 5. This CDR3 has 14 amino acids. The V gene's germline CDR1 is DFQATT and CDR2 SNEGSKA (reference sequence). The CDR3 region has the DNA TGCAGTGCTAGAGGGGTAGGGGGCCACACTGAAGCTTTCTTT. This encodes CSARGVGGHTEAFF.

Only a few counts were recorded for this clonotype. The chain has TRBV27 and TRBJ2-7; D is unresolved. V was trimmed by 2 bases and J by 0 bases, leaving 11 bases between them. The CDR3 is 15 amino acids. The germline V gene encodes CDR1 MNHEY and CDR2 SMNVEV (reference sequence). As DNA, the CDR3 is TGTGCCAGCAGTTTACGTTTTACGAGCTCCTACGAGCAGTACTTC. Translated, it gives CASSLRFTSSYEQYF.

The V gene is TRBV25-1, the J gene TRBJ1-4; D unresolved. Between the trimmed V and J ends, which lost 5 bases and 2 bases, there was a span of 0 bases. The germline V gene encodes CDR1 MGHDK and CDR2 SYGVNS. The CDR3 covers 11 residues. CDR3 nucleotide sequence: TGTGCCAGCAGTACTAATGAAAAACTGTTTTTT. It encodes CASSTNEKLFF.

This clonotype was seen a few times. This chain joins TRBV29-1 and TRBJ2-7; a weak D match, TRBD2 (6 bases). This CDR3 is 12 amino acids long. V lost 2 bases, J lost 5 bases, and 10 bases lay in between. Germline V gives CDR1 SQVTM, CDR2 ANQGSEA. CDR3 DNA: TGCAGCGTTGAACAGGGCGGGGACGAGCAGTACTTC. Translation: CSVEQGGDEQYF.

The chain has TRBV10-3 and TRBJ2-7; TRBD1 or TRBD2 may be the D gene (5 bases each). This CDR3 contains 14 residues. The germline V gene encodes CDR1 ENHRY and CDR2 SYGVKD. V was shortened by 7 bases and J by 3 bases, with 16 bases between the two germline ends. Written as DNA, the CDR3 is TGTGCCATCAAGGAAAGGGACGTGAGCTACGAGCAGTACTTC. It specifies CAIKERDVSYEQYF.

The chain carries TRBV4-1 and TRBJ2-3; TRBD2 might be the D (6 bases). There are 17 residues in the CDR3. The V end was cut by 0 bases, the J end by 1 base, with 14 bases between. Germline V gene data show CDR1 as MGHRA and CDR2 as YSYEKL. In nucleotides, the CDR3 is TGCGCCAGCAGCCAAGATGGTCCCCGACTAGGCACAGATACGCAGTATTTT. This sequence encodes CASSQDGPRLGTDTQYF.

A few counts support this clonotype. This chain connects TRBV20-1 to TRBJ1-2; perhaps TRBD1 as D (5 bases). Trimming shortened V by 5 bases and J by 3 bases, and 10 bases separated the two germline ends. Germline V gives CDR1 DFQATT, CDR2 SNEGSKA (reference sequence). CDR3 length equals 12 residues. The CDR3 DNA follows: TGCAGTGCTCGGGCAGGGTACTATGGCTACACCTTC. As protein: CSARAGYYGYTF.

This chain joins TRBV12-3 or TRBV12-4 and TRBJ2-7; 11 bases are a match to TRBD2. The CDR3 is made up of 16 amino acids. V shed 6 bases and J 4 bases; nucleotides not matched to a gene: 11. CDR3 loop: CASRGTIAGGPYEQYF. In DNA form, the CDR3 reads TGTGCCAGCAGGGGGACAATAGCGGGAGGGCCGTACGAGCAGTACTTC.

The chain uses TRBV6-5 and TRBJ2-7; D gene unclear. The germline CDR1 and CDR2 sequences are MNHEY and SVGAGI. Trimming cost V 2 bases and J 4 bases, with 9 bases left between them. The CDR3 consists of 13 residues. The CDR3 here is CASSYDSYYEQYF. As DNA, the CDR3 is TGTGCCAGCAGTTACGACTCATATTACGAGCAGTACTTC.

The chain employs TRBV30 and TRBJ2-2; a possible D gene is TRBD1 (5 bases). The CDR3 runs to 13 residues. Trimming left V 3 bases short and J 6 bases short, with 11 bases between. Germline V gene sequence: CDR1 GTSNPN, CDR2 SVGIG (reference sequence). The CDR3 bases are TGTGCCTGGAGGAAGGGGTGGGCCGGGGAGCTGTTTTTT. Protein product: CAWRKGWAGELFF.